This TCR beta chain appears in the sequencing data of a study of T cells expressing NK-cell markers. Study summary: Seven HCMV-seropositive donors and one seronegative donor made up the eight sequenced donors.

This CDR3 has 14 residues. Germline CDR1 and CDR2: MGHRA and YSYEKL. For this clonotype: Its target is unknown.

Study findings and constraints: The study found dominant NKG2C+ clonotypes at about 1.0-7.0% of CD8+ T cells in over 5 donors. HCMV specificity was not established for the expanded NKG2C+ T cell clones.

Beta-chain TCR cDNA was generated via 5'RACE template switching with UMIs. TCRdb processed the 5' RACE reads again and assigns one entry to each CDR3 protein, with no DNA. This table lists about 430,000 distinct CDR3 sequences. The clonotype originates from a woman aged 50 to 65 in good health. Sequenced: blood T cells: a sorted CD56 or NKG2C T cell subset, CD4+ or CD8+ T cells, or bulk PBMC T cells (not recorded which). This rearrangement joins TRBV4-1 to TRBJ2-7; TCRdb lists TRBD1, though no DNA is available to test this call. CDR3 region: CASSPGQGFFEQYF.